This T cell receptor (beta chain) was found in a study of beta chain features in type 1 diabetes. General study findings and limits: Type 1 diabetes patients showed fewer insertions and more deletions at VDJ junctions. Whether HLA type influences TCRB rearrangement remained unresolved here. The study found that naive, central memory and Treg TCRB repertoires appeared more similar in patients than in healthy donors.

A CD45RO/CCR7/CD25/CD127/CD95/CD27 panel sorted naive, central memory, regulatory and stem cell-like memory CD4+ cells. This clone has at least ten counts. The antigen remains unidentified. cDNA synthesis used the whole RNA isolate, giving expressed TCRB sequences. Profiled with immunoSEQ multiplex PCR; TCRdb holds only in-frame clones, not every one. The sample consists of about 360,000 clones, around an eighth of them appearing once. V was clipped by 4 bases and J by 5 bases, with 5 bases between them. The CDR3 runs 11 residues. Per germline, CDR1 MNHNY and CDR2 SVGAGI (reference sequence). This TCR derives from a man younger than 30 in good health. The V and J genes are TRBV6-6 and TRBJ2-5, with a possible D match to TRBD1 (5 bases). The sequenced material came from naive CD4+ T cells from blood. The CDR3: CASSWGETQYF. The CDR3 bases are TGTGCCAGCAGTTGGGGCGAGACCCAGTACTTC.